Below, 13 T cell receptor beta chains from the same sample are listed, as sequenced in a study of T cell responses to AZD1222 COVID-19 vaccine. TCRdb keeps only in-frame clones here, not all; method: immunoSEQ multiplex PCR. This table has 130,000 to 150,000 clones, just under 95% appearing once. Specimen: peripheral blood, collected after recovery from COVID-19. These receptor sequences come from an adult who had recovered from COVID-19.

This chain links TRBV20-1 with TRBJ1-2, with 7 bases that match TRBD1. The CDR3 totals 17 residues. Trimming took 3 bases from V and 1 from J; bases not matched to a gene: 14. Germline-derived CDR1 and CDR2 are DFQATT and SNEGSKA (reference sequence). The CDR3 DNA reads TGCAGTGCTAGTAAATTTATCGGACAGGAGGTTAACTATGGCTACACCTTC. It codes for CSASKFIGQEVNYGYTF.

The rearrangement links TRBV6-5 to TRBJ1-2, with no clear D. There are 14 residues in the CDR3. Germline V gene data show CDR1 as MNHEY and CDR2 as SVGAGI. The ends were cut back, 6 bases at V and 4 bases at J, with 15 bases in the middle. The CDR3 nucleotides read TGTGCCAGCAGCCGAAATACACGAAGCTATGGCTACACCTTC. Amino acid sequence: CASSRNTRSYGYTF.

The chain uses TRBV7-9 and TRBJ1-3; 10 nucleotides match TRBD1. Germline V gene data show CDR1 as SEHNR and CDR2 as FQNEAQ (reference sequence). V shed 6 bases and J 2 bases; nucleotides not matched to a gene: 4. The CDR3 sequence is 15 residues long. The CDR3 loop reads CASSSGQGTGNTIYF. The CDR3 DNA sequence: TGTGCCAGCAGTTCGGGACAGGGGACTGGAAACACCATATATTTT.

The chain couples TRBV19 to TRBJ2-3, with D unresolved. The CDR3 is 15 residues long. With 3 bases removed from V and 2 bases from J, the gap between germline ends came to 12 bases. CDR1 is LNHDA and CDR2 is SQIVND in the germline V gene (reference sequence). CDR3 amino acids: CASSIARSNTDTQYF. The CDR3 DNA reads TGTGCCAGTAGTATCGCTAGGAGTAACACAGATACGCAGTATTTT.

The chain combines TRBV9 with TRBJ2-3, with D unresolved. Trimming removed 0 bases at V and 1 base at J, with 3 bases between. The CDR3 sequence is 13 residues long. The germline V gene encodes CDR1 SGDLS and CDR2 YYNGEE. The CDR3: CASSVEGTDTQYF. CDR3 nucleotide sequence: TGTGCCAGCAGCGTAGAGGGCACAGATACGCAGTATTTT.

This CDR3 is CASSGGQGANVLTF. CDR3 DNA sequence: TGTGCCAGCAGCGGGGGGCAAGGGGCCAACGTCCTGACTTTC. The chain recombines TRBV28 with TRBJ2-6; D might be TRBD2 (7 bases). Deletions cut 6 bases from V and 4 bases from J, with 10 bases between. The CDR3 runs 14 residues. Germline V gene lookup returns CDR1 MDHEN and CDR2 SYDVKM.

The chain uses TRBV30 and TRBJ1-1, with TRBD1 matching 7 bases. J lost 10 bases, V lost 3 bases, and 11 bases had no gene match. The CDR3 is made up of 13 amino acids. Germline V CDR1 and CDR2: GTSNPN, SVGIG (reference sequence). CDR3 region: CAWSLDREKGAFF. As DNA, the CDR3 is TGTGCCTGGAGCCTAGACAGGGAGAAGGGAGCTTTCTTT.

The chain recombines TRBV5-1 with TRBJ1-1, with TRBD1 identical over 7 bases. The CDR3 has 16 residues. The V gene's germline CDR1 is SGHRS and CDR2 YFSETQ. V was clipped by 5 bases and J by 5 bases; unmatched bases: 15. CDR3 residues: CASSWDSSRSGTEAFF. In nucleotides, the CDR3 is TGCGCCAGCAGTTGGGACAGTTCCAGGAGTGGTACTGAAGCTTTCTTT.

V usage is TRBV9 and J usage is TRBJ2-3; a weak D match, TRBD2 (5 bases). The length of the CDR3 is 14 residues. Germline CDR1 is SGDLS and CDR2 is YYNGEE. Trimming stripped 0 bases from V and 5 bases from J, with 10 bases between. This CDR3 reads CASSVAAGGDTQYF. For the CDR3, the DNA is TGTGCCAGCAGCGTAGCTGCGGGCGGAGATACGCAGTATTTT.

The chain is built from TRBV6-1 and TRBJ2-1; D is undetermined. Germline CDR1 MNHNS, CDR2 SASEGT. Trimming cost V 1 base and J 4 bases, with 8 bases left between them. The CDR3 contains 14 residues. For the CDR3, the DNA is TGTGCCAGCAGTGAAGGGACCCGTTACAATGAGCAGTTCTTC. Its protein is CASSEGTRYNEQFF.

The chain combines TRBV14 with TRBJ2-6, with D hard to call. Per germline, CDR1 SGHDN and CDR2 FVKESK. V was shortened by 4 bases and J by 9 bases, with 7 bases between the two germline ends. The CDR3 consists of 12 residues. CDR3 coding DNA: TGTGCCAGCAGCCCCTCAGTCAACGTCCTGACTTTC. Translated: CASSPSVNVLTF.

The rearrangement joins TRBV6-5 to TRBJ1-1, with TRBD1 as a possible D gene (5 bases). From germline, CDR1 is MNHEY and CDR2 SVGAGI. This CDR3 is built from 13 residues. V lost 5 bases, J lost 4 bases, and 11 bases lay in between. CDR3 loop: CASSSGGVTEAFF. CDR3 nucleotides: TGTGCCAGCAGTAGTGGGGGGGTCACTGAAGCTTTCTTT.

The chain is built from TRBV29-1 and TRBJ2-1; D unresolved. Deletions cut 5 bases from V and 6 bases from J, with 8 bases between. The CDR3 consists of 11 residues. Germline CDR1 and CDR2: SQVTM and ANQGSEA. Here the CDR3 DNA reads TGCAGCGTTACAGCCAGCAATGAGCAGTTCTTC. This sequence encodes CSVTASNEQFF.